This TCR beta chain is drawn from a study of T cells in Graves' hyperthyroidism and ophthalmopathy. RNA transcripts provided the source from which TCR beta CDR3 regions were amplified. Carried out on the TCR CDR3, a first-round RT-PCR used the HTBI primer set. TCRdb re-called the multiplex PCR reads through MiXCR, storing one row per CDR3 protein. The table includes some 800,000 distinct CDR3 sequences, 38% detected once. Patients counted as stable if ophthalmopathy did not develop within 18 months. The sequence was collected from a man aged 18 to 30 with Graves' hyperthyroidism. Sequencing was carried out using blood.

The CDR3 is CASSSPRGRGYYEQYF. CDR3 DNA sequence: TGTGCCAGCAGCTCCCCCCGTGGCAGGGGGTATTACGAGCAGTACTTC. The chain joins TRBV7-9 to TRBJ2-7; 7 bases line up with TRBD1. The V and J ends lost 4 bases and 4 bases, in that order; junction bases with no gene match: 13. Germline V gene sequence: CDR1 SEHNR, CDR2 FQNEAQ (reference sequence). The CDR3 totals 16 residues.